The 14 T cell receptor beta chains given below trace back to one sample, sequenced in a study of cytomegalovirus exposure and HLA in healthy donors. The PCR made use of 60 Vbeta and 13 Jbeta primers. Here immunoSEQ multiplex PCR was the method, and the copy in TCRdb shows in-frame clones only, minus some. The sample has around 190,000 clones, roughly 85% seen once; the top ten hold 3.5% to 5%. The sample consisted of PBMCs. All receptors derive from a woman between 25 and 40 years old in good health and CMV-seropositive.

The J gene is TRBJ2-2, the V gene TRBV5-1; 12 bases line up with TRBD2. CDR1 and CDR2 (germline): SGHRS, YFSETQ. The CDR3 spans 16 residues. Losses at the gene ends were 4 bases for V and 4 bases for J; bases not matched to a gene: 5. CDR3 protein: CASSPRGLAGTGELFF. The DNA for the CDR3 is TGCGCCAGCAGCCCCCGGGGACTAGCGGGCACCGGGGAGCTGTTTTTT.

CDR3 in DNA: TGTGCCAGCAGTTACTCTGTCAAGACAGGGTCCTACGAGCAGTACTTC. It specifies CASSYSVKTGSYEQYF. The J gene is TRBJ2-7, the V gene TRBV6-5; 7 positions agree with TRBD1. V lost 0 bases, J lost 1 base, and 6 bases stayed unmatched. CDR1 and CDR2 (germline): MNHEY, SVGAGI. There are 16 residues in the CDR3.

The chain has TRBV13 and TRBJ2-2; D is unresolved. The CDR3 is 12 residues long. Germline V gives CDR1 PRHDT, CDR2 FYEKMQ (reference sequence). V dropped 9 bases and J dropped 8 bases, with 13 bases sitting between them. The CDR3 protein is CARTPSQGELFF. CDR3 bases: TGTGCCAGAACCCCTTCCCAGGGGGAGCTGTTTTTT. Complete variable domain (other parts from reference TRBV13 and TRBJ2-2): AAGVIQSPRHLIKEKRETATLKCYPIPRHDTVYWYQQGPGQDPQFLISFYEKMQSDKGSIPDRFSAQQFSDYHSELNMSSLELGDSALYFCARTPSQGELFFGEGSRLTVL.

With regard to this clone: The same CDR3 is also encoded by other DNA sequences in this sample. J is TRBJ1-2 and V is TRBV18, with 9 bases that match TRBD1. Germline CDR1 KGHSH, CDR2 LQKENI. The CDR3 length is 13 residues. J gave up 6 bases and V 3 bases, and 2 bases lay outside the gene matches. CDR3 region: CASSPGQGNGYTF. Here the CDR3 DNA reads TGTGCCAGCTCACCGGGACAGGGAAATGGCTACACCTTC.

The J gene is TRBJ2-3, the V gene TRBV7-8, with D hard to call. From germline, CDR1 is SGHVS and CDR2 FQNEAQ. V was cut by 5 bases and J by 2 bases, with 8 bases left in between. The CDR3 contains 13 residues. The CDR3 spells CASSTHLTDTQYF. The DNA of the CDR3 is TGTGCCAGCAGCACACATCTCACAGATACGCAGTATTTT.

This sequence joins TRBV7-9 and TRBJ1-5; 8 bases match TRBD1. The CDR3 runs to 14 residues. V lost 5 bases to trimming and J lost 2 bases; unmatched junction nucleotides: 2. Germline CDR1 reads SEHNR; CDR2 reads FQNEAQ (reference sequence). The CDR3, as DNA: TGTGCCAGCAGCGGACAGGGCGGCAATCAGCCCCAGCATTTT. Its protein is CASSGQGGNQPQHF.

This clone was found once. The chain carries TRBV10-2 and TRBJ1-5, with 8 nucleotides matching TRBD1. The trim removed 3 bases at V and 4 bases at J, leaving 8 bases unmatched. Looked up from germline, CDR1 is WSHSY and CDR2 is SAAADI. The CDR3 sequence is 16 residues long. The CDR3 nucleotides read TGCGCCAGCAGTGATGGACAGGGTTTTAGTAATCAGCCCCAGCATTTT. It yields the protein CASSDGQGFSNQPQHF.

This chain joins TRBV5-1 and TRBJ2-7, with TRBD1 matching 9 bases. Per the germline V gene, CDR1 is SGHRS and CDR2 is YFSETQ. There are 15 residues in the CDR3. Trimming took 3 bases from V and 0 from J; bases not matched to a gene: 4. In DNA form, the CDR3 reads TGCGCCAGCAGCTGGCTGGACAGGGGCTCCTACGAGCAGTACTTC. Translated: CASSWLDRGSYEQYF.

J is TRBJ1-2 and V is TRBV9; weak D call: TRBD1 (6 bases). The CDR3 is made up of 16 amino acids. Germline loops: CDR1 SGDLS, CDR2 YYNGEE. V gave up 1 base and J gave up 0 bases, with 13 bases separating them. The CDR3 here is CASSVTGNPSNYGYTF. The CDR3 DNA reads TGTGCCAGCAGCGTAACAGGGAACCCCTCTAACTATGGCTACACCTTC.

The chain has TRBV2 and TRBJ2-7; the D gene is possibly TRBD2 (5 bases). The V gene's germline CDR1 is SNHLY and CDR2 FYNNEI. The CDR3 extends over 14 amino acids. The germline V and J ends were trimmed by 8 bases and 0 bases, with 14 bases remaining between them. The CDR3 region is CASALIGDSYEQYF. The CDR3 DNA reads TGTGCCAGCGCCTTAATCGGGGACTCCTACGAGCAGTACTTC.

V usage is TRBV11-2 and J usage is TRBJ2-4; 7 bases match TRBD2. The germline gives CDR1 SGHAT, CDR2 FQNNGV. This CDR3 spans 16 amino acids. V gave up 4 bases and J gave up 5 bases; unmatched junction bases: 11. The CDR3 here is CASSWNPGLTENIQYF. CDR3 coding DNA: TGTGCCAGCAGCTGGAACCCGGGACTAACGGAAAACATTCAGTACTTC. Together with reference TRBV11-2 and TRBJ2-4, the CDR3 gives the full variable domain: EAGVAQSPRYKIIEKRQSVAFWCNPISGHATLYWYQQILGQGPKLLIQFQNNGVVDDSQLPKDRFSAERLKGVDSTLKIQPAKLEDSAVYLCASSWNPGLTENIQYFGAGTRLSVL.

This clone was counted a single time. The V call is TRBV5-1, the J call TRBJ2-7, with 7 bases lining up with TRBD2. The CDR3 is made up of 15 amino acids. The V gene's germline CDR1 is SGHRS and CDR2 YFSETQ. Losses at the gene ends were 0 bases for V and 2 bases for J; bases not matched to a gene: 5. In DNA form, the CDR3 reads TGCGCCAGCAGCTTGGAGCTAGCGGTTGCCTACGAGCAGTACTTC. It yields the protein CASSLELAVAYEQYF. The full variable domain, rest sourced from reference TRBV5-1 and TRBJ2-7, is KAGVTQTPRYLIKTRGQQVTLSCSPISGHRSVSWYQQTPGQGLQFLFEYFSETQRNKGNFPGRFSGRQFSNSRSEMNVSTLELGDSALYLCASSLELAVAYEQYFGPGTRLTVT.

This clone was counted a few times. The chain has TRBV9 and TRBJ2-7; weak D call: TRBD2 (6 bases). This CDR3 region has 15 residues. V was cut by 0 bases and J by 0 bases, with 10 bases left in between. CDR1 is SGDLS and CDR2 is YYNGEE in the germline V gene. For the CDR3, the DNA is TGTGCCAGCAGCGTAGACGGGGGTGGCTCCTACGAGCAGTACTTC. As protein: CASSVDGGGSYEQYF.

This rearrangement joins TRBV11-3 to TRBJ2-7, with TRBD1 matching over 7 bases. With V trimmed by 4 bases and J by 3 bases, 6 bases remained unmatched. CDR3 length equals 14 residues. From germline, CDR1 is SGHNT and CDR2 YENEEA. CDR3 in DNA: TGTGCCAGCAGCTCTCAGGGACAGAACTACGAGCAGTACTTC. It codes for CASSSQGQNYEQYF. The full variable domain, its missing parts supplied by reference TRBV11-3 and TRBJ2-7, is EAGVVQSPRYKIIEKKQPVAFWCNPISGHNTLYWYLQNLGQGPELLIRYENEEAVDDSQLPKDRFSAERLKGVDSTLKIQPAELGDSAVYLCASSSQGQNYEQYFGPGTRLTVT.